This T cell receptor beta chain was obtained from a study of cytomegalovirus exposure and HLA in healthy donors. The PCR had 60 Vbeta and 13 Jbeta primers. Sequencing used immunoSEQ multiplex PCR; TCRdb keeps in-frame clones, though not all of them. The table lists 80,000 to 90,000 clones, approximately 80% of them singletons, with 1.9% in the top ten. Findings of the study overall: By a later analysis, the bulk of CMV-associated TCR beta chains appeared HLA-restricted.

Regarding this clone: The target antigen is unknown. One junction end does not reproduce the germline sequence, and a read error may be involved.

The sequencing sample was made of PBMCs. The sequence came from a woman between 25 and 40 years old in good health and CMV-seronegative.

The CDR3 bases are TGTGCTAGCAGCTCAGGACTAGCGGGAGGAGATACGCAGTATTTT. Translating it yields CASSSGLAGGDTQYF. The chain employs TRBV7-7 and TRBJ2-3; 14 nucleotides match TRBD2. Germline V gene lookup returns CDR1 SSHAT and CDR2 FNYEAQ (reference sequence). CDR3 length: 15 residues.